This T cell receptor beta chain was identified during a study of regulatory T cells in long-lasting Graves disease. Documented time point: newly diagnosed GD, antithyroid drugs for less than 3 months. Extracted PBMC RNA gave rise to the TCR library. The CDR3 loop spans 13 amino acids. CDR1 is SEHNR and CDR2 is FQNEAQ in the germline V gene (reference sequence). The V end lost 2 bases, the J end lost 5 bases, and 10 bases lay between the germline ends. Arm-PCR of CDR3 regions and iRepertoire HTBI primers were the basis on which TCR beta libraries were built. TCRdb independently ran MiXCR on the multiplex PCR reads; one entry per CDR3 protein. The table includes 350,000 to 450,000 distinct CDR3 sequences, over 12% detected once. These records were also assigned to another study, of T cells in Graves' hyperthyroidism and ophthalmopathy.

This chain joins TRBV7-9 and TRBJ2-7; D not resolved. The source of this sequence is a woman aged 40 to 50 with Graves disease. The specimen comprised peripheral blood mononuclear cells (PBMCs), sampled at new diagnosis, from a patient treated with antithyroid drugs. The CDR3 reads CASSLTLDHEQYF. In DNA, the CDR3 is TGTGCCAGCAGCTTAACGTTAGATCACGAGCAGTACTTC. The complete variable domain, with remaining parts taken from reference TRBV7-9 and TRBJ2-7, reads DTGVSQNPRHKITKRGQNVTFRCDPISEHNRLYWYRQTLGQGPEFLTYFQNEAQLEKSRLLSDRFSAERPKGSFSTLEIQRTEQGDSAMYLCASSLTLDHEQYFGPGTRLTVT.